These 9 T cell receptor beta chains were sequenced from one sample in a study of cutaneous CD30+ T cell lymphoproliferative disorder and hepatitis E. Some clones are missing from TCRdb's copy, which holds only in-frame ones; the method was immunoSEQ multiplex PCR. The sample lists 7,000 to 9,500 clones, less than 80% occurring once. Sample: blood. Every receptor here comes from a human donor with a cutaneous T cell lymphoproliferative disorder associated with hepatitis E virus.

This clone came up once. CDR3 bases: TGTGCCTGGTCTACAGGGGTGGTTTATGGCTACACCTTC. Amino acids: CAWSTGVVYGYTF. This chain joins TRBV30 and TRBJ1-2; 7 nucleotides agree with TRBD1. Germline assignment: CDR1 GTSNPN and CDR2 SVGIG (reference sequence). Trimming took 5 bases from V and 5 from J; bases not matched to a gene: 8. The length of the CDR3 is 13 residues. Filled out from reference TRBV30 and TRBJ1-2, the complete variable domain reads SQTIHQWPATLVQPVGSPLSLECTVEGTSNPNLYWYRQAAGRGLQLLFYSVGIGQISSEVPQNLSASRPQDRQFILSSKKLLLSDSGFYLCAWSTGVVYGYTFGSGTRLTVV.

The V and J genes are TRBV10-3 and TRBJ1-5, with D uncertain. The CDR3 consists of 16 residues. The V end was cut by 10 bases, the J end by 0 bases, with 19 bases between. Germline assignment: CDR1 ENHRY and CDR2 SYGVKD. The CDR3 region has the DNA TGTGCCACTAGCCTGGAGGCACTTTATAGCAATCAGCCCCAGCATTTT. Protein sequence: CATSLEALYSNQPQHF.

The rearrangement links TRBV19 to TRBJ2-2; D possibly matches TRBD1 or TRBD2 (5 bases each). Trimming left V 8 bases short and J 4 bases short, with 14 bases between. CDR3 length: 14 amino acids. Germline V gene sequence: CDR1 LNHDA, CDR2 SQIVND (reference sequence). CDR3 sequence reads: CASGLGTPTGELFF. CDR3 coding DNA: TGTGCCAGTGGACTCGGGACGCCCACCGGGGAGCTGTTTTTT.

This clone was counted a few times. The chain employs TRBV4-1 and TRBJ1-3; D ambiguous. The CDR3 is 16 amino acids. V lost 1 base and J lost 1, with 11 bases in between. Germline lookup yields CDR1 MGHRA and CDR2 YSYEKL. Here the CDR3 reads CASSQGPTASGNTIYF. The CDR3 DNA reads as TGCGCCAGCAGCCAAGGACCGACGGCTTCTGGAAACACCATATATTTT.

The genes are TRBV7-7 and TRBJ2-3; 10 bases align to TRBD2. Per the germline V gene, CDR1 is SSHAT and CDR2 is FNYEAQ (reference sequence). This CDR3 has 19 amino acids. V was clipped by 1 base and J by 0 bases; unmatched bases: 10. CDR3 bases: TGTGCCAGCAGCTTAGGGCTAGCGGGGGCCGCGGGGAGCACAGATACGCAGTATTTT. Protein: CASSLGLAGAAGSTDTQYF.

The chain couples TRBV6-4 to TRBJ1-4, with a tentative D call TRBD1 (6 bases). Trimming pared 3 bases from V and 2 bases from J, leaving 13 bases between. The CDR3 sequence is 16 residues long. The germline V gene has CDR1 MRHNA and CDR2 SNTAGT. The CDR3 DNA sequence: TGTGCCAGCAGTGAAGACGGGACAAAGACTAATGAAAAACTGTTTTTT. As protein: CASSEDGTKTNEKLFF.

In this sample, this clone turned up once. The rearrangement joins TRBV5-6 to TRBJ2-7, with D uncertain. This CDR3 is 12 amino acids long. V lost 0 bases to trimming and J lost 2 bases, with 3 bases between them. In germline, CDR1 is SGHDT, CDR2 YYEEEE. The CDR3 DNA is TGTGCCAGCAGCTTGGGCGCCTACGAGCAGTACTTC. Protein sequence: CASSLGAYEQYF.

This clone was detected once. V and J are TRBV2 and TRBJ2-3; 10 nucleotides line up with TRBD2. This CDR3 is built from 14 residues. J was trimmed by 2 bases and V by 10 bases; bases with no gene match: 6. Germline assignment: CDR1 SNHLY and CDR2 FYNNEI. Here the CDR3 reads CATRLAGATDTQYF. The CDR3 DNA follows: TGTGCCACACGCCTAGCGGGGGCCACAGATACGCAGTATTTT.

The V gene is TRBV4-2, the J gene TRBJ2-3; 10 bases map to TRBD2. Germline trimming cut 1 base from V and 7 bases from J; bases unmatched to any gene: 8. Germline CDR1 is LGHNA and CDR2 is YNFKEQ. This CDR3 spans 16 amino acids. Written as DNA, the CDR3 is TGTGCCAGCAGCCAAGGAACTAGCGGGGCTTTGAATACGCAGTATTTT. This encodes CASSQGTSGALNTQYF.